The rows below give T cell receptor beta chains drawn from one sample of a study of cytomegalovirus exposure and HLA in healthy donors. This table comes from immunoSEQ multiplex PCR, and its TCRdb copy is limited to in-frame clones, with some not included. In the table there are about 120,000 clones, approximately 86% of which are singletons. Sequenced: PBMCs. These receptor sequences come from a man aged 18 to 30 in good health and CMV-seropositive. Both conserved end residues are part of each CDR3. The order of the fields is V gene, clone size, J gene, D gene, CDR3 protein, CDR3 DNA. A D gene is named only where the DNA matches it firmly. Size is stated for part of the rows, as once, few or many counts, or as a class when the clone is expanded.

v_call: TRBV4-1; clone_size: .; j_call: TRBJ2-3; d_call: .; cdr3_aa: CASSQVSDTQYF; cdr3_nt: TGCGCCAGCAGCCAAGTCTCCGATACGCAGTATTTT
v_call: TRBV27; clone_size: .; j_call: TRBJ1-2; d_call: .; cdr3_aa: CASSLSVWGVNGYTF; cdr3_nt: TGTGCCAGCAGTTTATCAGTGTGGGGGGTCAATGGCTACACCTTC
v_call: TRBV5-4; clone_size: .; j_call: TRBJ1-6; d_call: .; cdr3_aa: CASSFGRTNSPLHF; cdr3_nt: TGTGCCAGCAGCTTCGGACGGACAAATTCACCCCTCCACTTT
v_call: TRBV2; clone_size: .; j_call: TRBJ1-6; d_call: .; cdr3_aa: CASRSQGSNSPLHF; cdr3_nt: TGTGCCAGCAGGTCACAGGGCAGTAATTCACCCCTCCACTTT
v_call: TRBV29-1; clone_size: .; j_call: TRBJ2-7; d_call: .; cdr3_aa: CSVENSSYEQYF; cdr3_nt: TGCAGCGTTGAGAACAGCTCCTACGAGCAGTACTTC
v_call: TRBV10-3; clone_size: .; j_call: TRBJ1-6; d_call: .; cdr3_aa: CAISEDSPSPLHF; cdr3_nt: TGTGCCATCAGTGAGGACAGCCCTTCACCCCTCCACTTT
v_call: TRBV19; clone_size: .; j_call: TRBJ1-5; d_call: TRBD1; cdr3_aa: CASSPQTGGLNQPQHF; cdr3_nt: TGTGCCAGTAGTCCGCAGACAGGGGGCCTTAATCAGCCCCAGCATTTT
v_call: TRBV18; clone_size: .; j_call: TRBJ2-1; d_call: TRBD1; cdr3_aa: CASSPPGTALDDEQFF; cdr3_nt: TGTGCCAGCTCACCCCCCGGGACAGCTCTCGACGATGAGCAGTTCTTC
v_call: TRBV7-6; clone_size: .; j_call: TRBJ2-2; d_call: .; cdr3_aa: CASSLGGQRTGELFF; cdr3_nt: TGTGCCAGCAGCCTGGGGGGACAGAGGACCGGGGAGCTGTTTTTT
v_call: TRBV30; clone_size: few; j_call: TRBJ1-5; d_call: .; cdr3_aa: CAWSVIGSSNQPQHF; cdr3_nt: TGTGCCTGGAGTGTAATCGGGTCTAGCAATCAGCCCCAGCATTTT
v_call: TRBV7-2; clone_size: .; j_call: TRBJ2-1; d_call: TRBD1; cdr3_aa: CASRDRDNVYNEQFF; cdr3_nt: TGTGCCAGCCGAGACAGGGATAATGTCTACAATGAGCAGTTCTTC
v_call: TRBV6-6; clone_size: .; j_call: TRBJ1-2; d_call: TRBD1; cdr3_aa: CASSQMGQGASHGYTF; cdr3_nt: TGTGCCAGCAGTCAGATGGGACAGGGGGCGTCTCATGGCTACACCTTC
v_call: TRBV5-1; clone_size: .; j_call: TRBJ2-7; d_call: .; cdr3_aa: CASSSSWTDPHYEQYF; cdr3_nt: TGCGCCAGCAGCTCCTCCTGGACAGATCCCCACTACGAGCAGTACTTC